The entry below gives a single T cell receptor beta chain sequence along with its context. The junction and the germline gene differ at one end; a read error may be behind it. Other nucleotide sequences from this sample produce the same CDR3. TCRdb keeps only in-frame clones here, not all; method: immunoSEQ multiplex PCR. The table has some 300,000 clones, about 91% seen once; the top ten hold 9.5%. Participants spanned ages about 18 to 95 years and resided in 24 US areas. This record belongs to a study of blood T cell repertoires in COVID-19. Looked up from germline, CDR1 is GTSNPN and CDR2 is SVGIG (reference sequence). The CDR3 runs to 14 residues.

The sample taken for sequencing was PBMCs or T cells enriched from blood (not recorded which). The chain employs TRBV30 and TRBJ2-1, with 7 bases fitting TRBD2. This receptor was identified in a woman in her 40s who had recovered from COVID-19. The CDR3 loop reads CAWLGGSSYNEQFF. The CDR3 DNA reads as TGTGCCTGGTTGGGCGGGAGCTCCTATAATGAGCAGTTCTTC.